This TCR beta chain was observed in a study of shared clonotypes between healthy human individuals (dated by TCRdb to 2019 to 2021). In the study overall: The cohort included three men and two women between 18 and 49 years of age. For each donor, CD4 naive and CD4 memory were each run on three plates, CD8 naive on two plates, and CD8 memory on one plate. To estimate repertoire size and how much clonotypes are shared between individuals, the study performed deep sequencing of blood TCR repertoires from roughly five healthy adults. Different laboratories and diverse techniques were used to prepare libraries and sequence TCR repertoires, to increase sequencing depth and limit assay-specific biases. Between about 0.94 and 8.9 billion PBMCs per donor were obtained by leukapheresis. Here is what the overall study found, with its caveats: Rarefaction of sorted-subset datasets indicated incomplete sequencing despite the large sequencing depth. Roughly 5% of naive CD4, around 4% of naive CD8, 2.3% of memory CD4, and approximately 0.4% of memory CD8 clonotypes were shared across a handful of donors. Because the study included a small number of donors, the genetic and exposure-history diversity represented was limited. Larger estimated clonotype richness was generally found for naive subsets than for memory subsets. Only blood was sampled, and tissue TCR repertoires likely differ from those in blood. Clonotypes shared by all four sorted-subset donors showed higher generation probabilities than non-shared clonotypes. Pairwise subsampling indicated that sequencing depth was expected to affect the degree of clonotype sharing among donors.

The donors were healthy, HIV-negative adults who had no recently reported acute infections or vaccinations. Every donor was a Caucasian adult residing in Nashville, Tennessee, USA. CD4+ T cells were enriched by magnetic negative selection, after which naive cells were positively selected on CD45RA and the negative fraction was taken as the memory subset. After blood collection by leukapheresis, PBMCs were isolated using Ficoll-Histopaque density gradient centrifugation and then cryopreserved in the vapor phase of liquid nitrogen. Purity and quantity of every magnetically sorted T cell population were checked by analytical flow cytometry. From each sorted fraction, genomic DNA was isolated and quantified by UV absorbance on a Nanodrop 2000c. This clone showed up just a few times. The antigen it recognizes is unknown. The input lacks base qualities; no much larger clone sits a single base away. TCR CDR3 regions were amplified from genomic DNA by multiplex PCR using the deep immunoSEQ assay. Extracted genomic DNA from each cell subset was spread evenly across all wells of several immunoSEQ 96-well plates, with each plate serving as a replicate. For sorted subsets, each replicate PCR was loaded with 200 ng genomic DNA, equivalent to 30,000 or so T cell genomes. Purified libraries were measured with a Qubit 3.0 fluorometer, size-checked on a Bioanalyzer 2100, and measured again with the KAPA Library Quantification kit. Every immunoSEQ 96-well plate was sequenced on a separate single-read 150-cycle Illumina NextSeq 550 flow cell. Per the original workflow: Because the immunoSEQ output held only junctional sequences and lacked quality scores, the filtering could not match the filtering applied to full-length reads. To assign V/J genes and CDR3, sequences were annotated against IMGT germline references using PyIR, a Python wrapper for IgBLAST v1.9. Reads with weak V/J assignments (E-value above 1e-6), missing CDR3, stop codons, out-of-frame junctions, or ambiguous translated residues were removed. V3J clonotypes were defined by identical inferred V gene, J gene, and CDR3 amino acid sequence. The percentage overlap between two repertoires was calculated by dividing the number of shared unique clonotypes by the size of the smaller repertoire. Richness of each repertoire was evaluated using RTK rarefaction, the Chao1 estimator, and Recon v2.1 estimates of unobserved clonotypes. For all TCRbeta clonotypes obtained by the gDNA method from a handful of donors, generation probabilities were computed with OLGA. TCRdb took over this immuneACCESS table, retaining in-frame rearrangements with V and J assigned. Such tables are incomplete; in checked studies, under half of the missing clones stem from an unresolved V gene, and the remainder is unexplained. That table supplies the V and J calls and clone size; D and trimming were determined from the DNA. The sample yields some 900,000 clones; approximately 80% were counted once. The top ten clones comprise over 1.3% of the sample.

Via the germline V gene (reference sequence), CDR1 is WNHNN and CDR2 SYGVQD. The junction shows trimming of 3 bases on V and 4 bases on J, plus 16 bases between the germline ends. The CDR3 covers 16 residues, taking in both the cysteine and the phenylalanine. The CDR3 DNA has 48 bases and is translated from base 1. The receptor comes from a man aged 18 to 30 in good health. The sequenced sample consisted of memory CD4+ T cells sorted from blood. The cell subset or site label of this sample denotes: CD45RA-negative fraction. The rearranged segments are TRBV10-1 and TRBJ2-1; no confident D gene assignment can be made. The CDR3 protein: CASSDRTQLGYNEQFF. The sequence in DNA is TGCGCCAGCAGTGATCGGACCCAGTTGGGGTACAATGAGCAGTTCTTC.